This T cell receptor (beta chain) is from a study of blood T cell repertoires in COVID-19. Study information: Acute-phase and convalescent COVID-19 samples originated in the United States, Italy and Spain. Sample material is recorded as cDNA or gDNA derived from T cells, B-cell-depleted T cells, or PBMCs.

Original processing notes: Amplification with reference gene primers provided the estimates of nucleated cell counts. The method was immunoSEQ multiplex PCR; TCRdb's version includes in-frame clones alone and lacks a portion of them. V and J calls and clone size are copied from that table; D and trimming were computed from the DNA. This table has about 280,000 clones, approximately 85% appearing once. This sequence was found in a woman aged 65 to 85 with acute or convalescent COVID-19. The source material was peripheral blood.

The DNA of the CDR3 is TGTGCCATCAGCATTTCAAATGACTATGGCTACACCTTC. Translation gives CAISISNDYGYTF. The gene calls are TRBV10-3 and TRBJ1-2; D unresolved. V was clipped by 6 bases and J by 3 bases, with 11 bases between them. The CDR3 extends over 13 amino acids. The V gene's germline CDR1 is ENHRY and CDR2 SYGVKD.